Included here is one TCR beta chain sequence, with context. In the original processing: Using reference gene primer amplification, nucleated cell counts were estimated. The data were produced by immunoSEQ multiplex PCR, yet TCRdb's version contains in-frame clones alone and is incomplete. Clonal size and the V and J genes are those of that table, whereas D and trimming came from the DNA. The table records some 73,000 clones, 85% to 90% of them present only once. Germline-derived CDR1 and CDR2 are SGHRS and YFSETQ. V lost 0 bases, J lost 1 base, and 10 bases lay in between. The CDR3 runs to 15 residues. The sample originates from a study of blood T cell repertoires in COVID-19.

This chain joins TRBV5-1 and TRBJ1-1; TRBD1 is a possible D gene (5 bases). The TCR sequence derives from an elderly woman with active or convalescent COVID-19. The material sequenced was peripheral blood. CDR3 in amino acids: CASSLVGQGNTEAFF. The CDR3, as DNA: TGCGCCAGCAGCTTGGTAGGGCAGGGGAACACTGAAGCTTTCTTT.